The next 27 T cell receptor beta chains were all read from a single sample in a study of blood T cell repertoires in COVID-19. Produced via immunoSEQ multiplex PCR; TCRdb's table is partial and in-frame only. The profile covers over 55,000 clones, with roughly three quarters appearing a single time and around 32% taken by the ten largest. Sequencing was carried out using peripheral blood. The receptors here all came from a human donor in a cohort sampled during active COVID-19.

The V gene is TRBV5-4, the J gene TRBJ1-2, with D maybe TRBD1 (6 bases). V was shortened by 4 bases and J by 4 bases, with 14 bases between the two germline ends. CDR3 length equals 14 residues. Germline values: CDR1 SGHNT, CDR2 YYREEE (reference sequence). CDR3 nucleotides: TGTGCCAGCAGCCCGGGGGGGGGCGGCTATGGCTACACCTTC. As protein: CASSPGGGGYGYTF.

The chain employs TRBV28 and TRBJ2-7; 7 nucleotides line up with TRBD1. V was pared by 4 bases and J by 7 bases, with 10 bases of the junction left unmatched. Germline CDR1 MDHEN, CDR2 SYDVKM. The CDR3 has 14 amino acids. For the CDR3, the DNA is TGTGCCAGCAGTTATGACAGGGTGACAAGGGAGCAGTACTTC. This gives the protein CASSYDRVTREQYF.

This chain uses TRBV5-1 with TRBJ2-1; D perhaps matches TRBD2 (5 bases). V was shortened by 1 base and J by 7 bases, with 15 bases between the two germline ends. CDR1 SGHRS and CDR2 YFSETQ come from the germline V gene. This CDR3 has 15 amino acids. The CDR3 DNA reads TGCGCCAGCAGCTTGCTCGAACTCAGAGGGAATGAGCAGTTCTTC. This codes for CASSLLELRGNEQFF.

The rearrangement links TRBV9 to TRBJ2-7; 7 nucleotides align to TRBD1. Germline lookup yields CDR1 SGDLS and CDR2 YYNGEE. Trimming took 0 bases from V and 0 from J; bases not matched to a gene: 6. CDR3 length: 16 residues. In DNA form, the CDR3 reads TGTGCCAGCAGCGTAGGGACAGGCGTCAGCTCCTACGAGCAGTACTTC. This sequence encodes CASSVGTGVSSYEQYF.

The chain carries TRBV19 and TRBJ2-1; TRBD1 aligns across 8 bases. This CDR3 has 14 residues. Germline CDR1 is LNHDA and CDR2 is SQIVND (reference sequence). The trim removed 5 bases at V and 7 bases at J, leaving 7 bases unmatched. CDR3 in amino acids: CASSGLTGANEQFF. CDR3 in DNA: TGTGCCAGTAGTGGTTTGACAGGGGCAAATGAGCAGTTCTTC.

The rearrangement uses TRBV7-8 and TRBJ2-1; 13 bases are a match to TRBD2. In germline, CDR1 is SGHVS, CDR2 FQNEAQ. This CDR3 is built from 15 residues. V shed 5 bases, J shed 8 bases, and the junction held 6 bases outside the gene matches. The CDR3 region is CASSQTSGRIYEQFF. The CDR3 region has the DNA TGTGCCAGCAGCCAGACTAGCGGGAGGATTTATGAGCAGTTCTTC.

J is TRBJ1-4 and V is TRBV6-5; 8 nucleotides agree with TRBD1. This CDR3 region has 14 residues. V was clipped by 6 bases and J by 3 bases; unmatched bases: 3. Germline CDR1 reads MNHEY; CDR2 reads SVGAGI. The CDR3, as DNA: TGTGCCAGCAGCGGACAGGGATCTAATGAAAAACTGTTTTTT. Its protein product is CASSGQGSNEKLFF.

This clone appeared once. The rearrangement uses TRBV12-3 or TRBV12-4 and TRBJ1-5; D unresolved. V lost 6 bases to trimming and J lost 7 bases, with 10 bases between them. This CDR3 is built from 12 residues. CDR3 in DNA: TGTGCCAGCAGCCGGACGGGACAGCCCCAGCATTTT. This sequence encodes CASSRTGQPQHF.

The J gene is TRBJ1-2, the V gene TRBV6-5; 7 bases are a match to TRBD1. Germline CDR1 reads MNHEY; CDR2 reads SVGAGI. The CDR3 totals 16 residues. V gave up 4 bases and J gave up 0 bases; unmatched junction bases: 8. In DNA form, the CDR3 reads TGTGCCAGCAGTTTTATGGGACAGAACTCTAACTATGGCTACACCTTC. Protein sequence: CASSFMGQNSNYGYTF.

This clone has only a few counts. The chain is built from TRBV11-2 and TRBJ2-7; D ambiguous. The V gene lost 2 bases and the J gene lost 2 bases, with 7 bases spanning the gap. The germline V gene encodes CDR1 SGHAT and CDR2 FQNNGV. The CDR3 spans 13 residues. For the CDR3, the DNA is TGTGCCAGCAGCTTATTACATACCTACGAGCAGTACTTC. Translation gives CASSLLHTYEQYF.

The chain combines TRBV6-5 with TRBJ2-7; D may be TRBD2 (6 bases). CDR1 MNHEY and CDR2 SVGAGI come from the germline V gene. V shed 11 bases and J shed 4 bases, with 12 bases lying between them. CDR3 size: 11 residues. In nucleotides, the CDR3 is TGTGCCGCGAGCGGGTTTTACGAGCAGTACTTC. It codes for CAASGFYEQYF.

The rearrangement links TRBV19 to TRBJ2-3; TRBD2 matches 7 bases. This CDR3 region has 14 residues. V lost 6 bases, J lost 3 bases, and 6 bases stayed unmatched. Germline CDR1 is LNHDA and CDR2 is SQIVND (reference sequence). The CDR3 DNA sequence: TGTGCCAGTAGAGACGTGGGAGGGACAGATACGCAGTATTTT. Protein: CASRDVGGTDTQYF.

The V gene is TRBV30, the J gene TRBJ2-7; D is possibly TRBD2 (5 bases). Germline-derived CDR1 and CDR2 are GTSNPN and SVGIG (reference sequence). This CDR3 has 16 amino acids. Deletions cut 0 bases from V and 5 bases from J, with 20 bases between. The CDR3 spells CAWSVNSVIVIHEQYF. In nucleotides, the CDR3 is TGTGCCTGGAGTGTGAATAGCGTAATAGTAATCCACGAGCAGTACTTC.

The V gene is TRBV28, the J gene TRBJ2-3; possible D gene TRBD2, 5 bases. Looked up from germline, CDR1 is MDHEN and CDR2 is SYDVKM. The CDR3 runs to 13 residues. The ends were cut back, 7 bases at V and 7 bases at J, with 15 bases in the middle. Written as DNA, the CDR3 is TGTGCCAGCACCCGAGGGCGCGATCATACGCAGTATTTT. Its translation: CASTRGRDHTQYF.

As DNA, the CDR3 is TGCGCCAGCAGCCAAGATCCTTTTACAGCTGAAGCTTTCTTT. Translation: CASSQDPFTAEAFF. The chain combines TRBV4-3 with TRBJ1-1; D remains ambiguous. Germline lookup yields CDR1 LGHNA and CDR2 YSLEER. Trimming shortened V by 0 bases and J by 6 bases, and 11 bases separated the two germline ends. The CDR3 contains 14 residues.

V and J are TRBV2 and TRBJ2-7; TRBD2 agrees at 10 bases. This CDR3 spans 14 amino acids. The J segment lost 6 bases and the V segment lost 8 bases, leaving 10 bases of the junction unmatched. The germline V gene has CDR1 SNHLY and CDR2 FYNNEI. The CDR3 protein is CASLGASGRFEQYF. CDR3 in DNA: TGTGCCAGCCTGGGGGCTAGCGGGAGATTCGAGCAGTACTTC.

The sample holds a few counts of this clone. The chain employs TRBV5-1 and TRBJ2-7; 15 nucleotides line up with TRBD2. Germline-derived CDR1 and CDR2 are SGHRS and YFSETQ. The CDR3 has 19 amino acids. Trimming at V came to 7 bases and at J to 3 bases, leaving 17 bases not matched to a gene. CDR3 in DNA: TGCGCCAGCCGACCGGGACTAGCGGGAGGAGGCTCGGCGGTCTACGAGCAGTACTTC. Translation gives CASRPGLAGGGSAVYEQYF.

The chain carries TRBV5-1 and TRBJ2-6; a weak D match, TRBD1 (6 bases). CDR1 is SGHRS, CDR2 YFSETQ, per germline. The V and J ends lost 1 base and 3 bases respectively, with 11 bases between them. There are 16 residues in the CDR3. CDR3 DNA: TGCGCCAGCAGCTTGCTGGGGGCAGGTGGGGCCAACGTCCTGACTTTC. It is translated as CASSLLGAGGANVLTF.

The gene calls are TRBV28 and TRBJ2-7; 7 bases match TRBD2. Trimming removed 5 bases from V and 5 bases from J; junction bases left unmatched: 9. The CDR3 contains 14 residues. Germline CDR1 is MDHEN and CDR2 is SYDVKM. This CDR3 reads CASSLGAGTNEQYF. The CDR3 nucleotides read TGTGCCAGCAGTCTAGGAGCCGGGACTAACGAGCAGTACTTC.

The CDR3 nucleotides are TGTGCCAGCAGTTATCGGACAAATCAGCCCCAGCATTTT. Translation: CASSYRTNQPQHF. This chain joins TRBV5-6 and TRBJ1-5; TRBD1 might be the D (5 bases). Trimming shortened V by 5 bases and J by 4 bases, and 10 bases separated the two germline ends. This CDR3 contains 13 residues. Germline CDR1 and CDR2: SGHDT and YYEEEE.

The genes are TRBV5-1 and TRBJ1-2; TRBD1 aligns across 7 bases. From germline, CDR1 is SGHRS and CDR2 YFSETQ. This CDR3 region has 14 residues. The V segment lost 5 bases and the J segment 2 bases; nucleotides outside the gene matches: 6. The CDR3 DNA sequence: TGCGCCAGCAGGAAGACAGGGAACAACTATGGCTACACCTTC. This sequence encodes CASRKTGNNYGYTF.

The genes are TRBV2 and TRBJ2-5; D is possibly TRBD1 (5 bases). V shed 8 bases and J shed 10 bases, with 5 bases lying between them. CDR3 size: 8 residues. The germline V gene encodes CDR1 SNHLY and CDR2 FYNNEI. CDR3 loop: CASQGQYF. CDR3 nucleotide sequence: TGTGCCAGCCAGGGCCAGTACTTC.

This chain joins TRBV19 and TRBJ2-7, with 7 bases matching TRBD1. This CDR3 is 14 amino acids long. The trim removed 4 bases at V and 2 bases at J, leaving 5 bases unmatched. The V gene's germline CDR1 is LNHDA and CDR2 SQIVND (reference sequence). Written as DNA, the CDR3 is TGTGCCAGTAGTAGGACAGGCCAAACCTACGAGCAGTACTTC. Amino acid sequence: CASSRTGQTYEQYF.

The chain uses TRBV19 and TRBJ1-2; D ambiguous. Germline CDR1 and CDR2: LNHDA and SQIVND (reference sequence). Between the trimmed V and J ends, which lost 6 bases and 4 bases, there was a span of 9 bases. The CDR3 sequence is 12 residues long. The CDR3 sequence is CASSAASYGYTF. CDR3 DNA: TGTGCCAGTAGCGCGGCTAGCTATGGCTACACCTTC.

The chain recombines TRBV2 with TRBJ2-3; no clear D. V lost 2 bases and J lost 6, with 3 bases in between. Germline loops: CDR1 SNHLY, CDR2 FYNNEI. The CDR3 loop spans 11 amino acids. CDR3 DNA sequence: TGTGCCAGCAGTGAACCGGATACGCAGTATTTT. Protein product: CASSEPDTQYF.

The rearrangement links TRBV28 to TRBJ1-1, with 10 positions matching TRBD1. The V gene's germline CDR1 is MDHEN and CDR2 SYDVKM. This CDR3 is 17 amino acids long. Unmatched junction bases numbered 4, after V lost 0 bases and J lost 0 bases. CDR3 nucleotide sequence: TGTGCCAGCAGTTTATGGGGAGACAGGGGGCTGAACACTGAAGCTTTCTTT. Translating gives CASSLWGDRGLNTEAFF.

This clone was seen only a few times. The CDR3 nucleotides read TGCGCCAGCAGCTTGCAGGGAAGCACAGATACGCAGTATTTT. Amino acid sequence: CASSLQGSTDTQYF. This chain links TRBV5-1 with TRBJ2-3, with D perhaps matching TRBD1 (5 bases). Germline V gives CDR1 SGHRS, CDR2 YFSETQ. This CDR3 comprises 14 residues. V was pared by 1 base and J by 0 bases, with 6 bases between.